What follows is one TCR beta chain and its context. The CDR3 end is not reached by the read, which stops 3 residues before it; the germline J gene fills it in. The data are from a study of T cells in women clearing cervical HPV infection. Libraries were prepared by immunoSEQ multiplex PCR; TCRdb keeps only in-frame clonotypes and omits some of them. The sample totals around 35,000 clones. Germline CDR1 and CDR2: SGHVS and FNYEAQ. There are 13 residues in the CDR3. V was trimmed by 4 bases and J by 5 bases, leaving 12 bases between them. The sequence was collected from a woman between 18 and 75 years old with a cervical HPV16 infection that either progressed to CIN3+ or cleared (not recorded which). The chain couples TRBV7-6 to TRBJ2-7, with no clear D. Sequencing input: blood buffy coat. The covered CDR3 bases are TGTGCCAGCAGCTCCCCCCCAAGCCACGAG. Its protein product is CASSSPPSHE. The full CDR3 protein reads CASSSPPSHEQYF.